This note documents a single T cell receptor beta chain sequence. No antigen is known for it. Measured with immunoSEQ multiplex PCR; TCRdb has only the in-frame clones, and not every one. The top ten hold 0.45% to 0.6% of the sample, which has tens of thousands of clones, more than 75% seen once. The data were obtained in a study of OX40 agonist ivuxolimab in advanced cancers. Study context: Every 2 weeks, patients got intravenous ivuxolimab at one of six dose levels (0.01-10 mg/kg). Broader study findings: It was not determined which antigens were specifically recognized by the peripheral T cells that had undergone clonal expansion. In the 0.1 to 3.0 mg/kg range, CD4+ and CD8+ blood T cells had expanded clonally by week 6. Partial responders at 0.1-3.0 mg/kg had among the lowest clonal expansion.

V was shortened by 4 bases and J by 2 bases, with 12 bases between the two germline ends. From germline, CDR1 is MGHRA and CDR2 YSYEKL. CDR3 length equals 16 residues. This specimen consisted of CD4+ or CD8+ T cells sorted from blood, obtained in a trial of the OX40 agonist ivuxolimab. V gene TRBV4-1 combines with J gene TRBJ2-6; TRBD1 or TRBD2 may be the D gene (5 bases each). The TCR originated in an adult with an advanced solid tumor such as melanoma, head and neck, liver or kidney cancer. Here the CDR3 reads CASSPNGAAGANVLTF. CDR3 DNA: TGCGCCAGCAGCCCAAACGGGGCGGCTGGGGCCAACGTCCTGACTTTC.